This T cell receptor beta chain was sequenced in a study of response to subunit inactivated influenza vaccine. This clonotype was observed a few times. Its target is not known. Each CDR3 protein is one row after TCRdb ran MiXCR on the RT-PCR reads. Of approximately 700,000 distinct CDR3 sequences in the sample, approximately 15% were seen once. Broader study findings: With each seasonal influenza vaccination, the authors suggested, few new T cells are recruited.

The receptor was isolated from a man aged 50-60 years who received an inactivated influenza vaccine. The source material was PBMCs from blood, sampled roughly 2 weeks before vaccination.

The CDR3 loop is CASRQSGGFNEQFF. CDR3 in DNA: TGTGCCAGCAGGCAAAGCGGGGGGTTTAATGAGCAGTTCTTC. V is TRBV2 and J is TRBJ2-1; 9 positions match TRBD2. Germline loops: CDR1 SNHLY, CDR2 FYNNEI. V shed 6 bases and J 7 bases; nucleotides not matched to a gene: 7. CDR3 length: 14 residues.